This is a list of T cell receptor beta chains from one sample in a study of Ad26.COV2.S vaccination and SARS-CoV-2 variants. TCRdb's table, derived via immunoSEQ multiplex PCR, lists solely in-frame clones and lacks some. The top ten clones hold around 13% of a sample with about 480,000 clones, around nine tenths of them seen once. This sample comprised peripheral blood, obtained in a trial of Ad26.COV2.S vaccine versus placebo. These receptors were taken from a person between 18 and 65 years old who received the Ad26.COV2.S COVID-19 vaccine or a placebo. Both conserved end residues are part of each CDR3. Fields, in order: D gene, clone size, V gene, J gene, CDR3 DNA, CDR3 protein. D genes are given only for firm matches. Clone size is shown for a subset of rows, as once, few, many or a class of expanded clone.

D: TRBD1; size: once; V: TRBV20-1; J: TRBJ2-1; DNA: TGCAGTGCAACCGGGACAGACGAGCAGTTCTTC; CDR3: CSATGTDEQFF
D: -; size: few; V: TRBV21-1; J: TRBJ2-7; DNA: TGTGCCAGCAGATTGTGGAGGGGTTCGGGCTACGAGCAGTACTTC; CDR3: CASRLWRGSGYEQYF
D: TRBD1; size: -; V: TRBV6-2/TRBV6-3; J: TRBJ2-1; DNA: TGTGCCAGCAGTCGGACAGGGAACAATGAGCAGTTCTTC; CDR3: CASSRTGNNEQFF
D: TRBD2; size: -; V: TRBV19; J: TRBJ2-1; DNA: TGTGCCAGTAGTATGCTGGGAGGGTATAATGAGCAGTTCTTC; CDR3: CASSMLGGYNEQFF
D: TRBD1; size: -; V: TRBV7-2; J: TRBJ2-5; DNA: TGTGCCAGCGCCCGGGACAGGGGTGAGACCCAGTACTTC; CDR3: CASARDRGETQYF
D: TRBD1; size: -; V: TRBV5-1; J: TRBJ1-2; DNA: TGCGCCAGCAGCTCGGGAGCGACAGGGGTACTTGAGGGCTACACCTTC; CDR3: CASSSGATGVLEGYTF
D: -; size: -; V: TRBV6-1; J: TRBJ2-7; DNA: TGTGCCAGCAGTGAAGCGCGCCTAGCTGGGTCCAACGAGCAGTACTTC; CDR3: CASSEARLAGSNEQYF
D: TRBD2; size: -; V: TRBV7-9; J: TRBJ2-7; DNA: TGTGCCAGCAGCTCTCCGCGTGATAGCGGGCGACGCTCCTACGAGCAGTACTTC; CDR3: CASSSPRDSGRRSYEQYF
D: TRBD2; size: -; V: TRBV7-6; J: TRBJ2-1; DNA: TGTGCCAGCAGCTCAAGCCCGGGACTAGCGCTCAATGAGCAGTTCTTC; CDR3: CASSSSPGLALNEQFF
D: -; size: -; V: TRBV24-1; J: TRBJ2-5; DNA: TGTGCCACCGCTGAGACCCGGCAGTTTGAAGAGACCCAGTACTTC; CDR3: CATAETRQFEETQYF
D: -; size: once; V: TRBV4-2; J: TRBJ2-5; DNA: TGTGCCAGCAGCCAACTAAGTGGTGCAGAGACCCAGTACTTC; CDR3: CASSQLSGAETQYF
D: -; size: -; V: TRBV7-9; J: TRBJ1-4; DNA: TGTGCCAGCAGCGCAGGGATGGGGAGGTTTGAAAAACTGTTTTTT; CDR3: CASSAGMGRFEKLFF
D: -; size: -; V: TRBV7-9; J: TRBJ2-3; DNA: TGTGCCAGCAGCTCCCAGAGTTGGGGGGCAGATACGCAGTATTTT; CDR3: CASSSQSWGADTQYF
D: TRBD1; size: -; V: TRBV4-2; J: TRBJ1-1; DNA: TGTGCCAGCAGCCAAGTAGACAGGGGCTGGTTGGCTTTCTTT; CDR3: CASSQVDRGWLAFF
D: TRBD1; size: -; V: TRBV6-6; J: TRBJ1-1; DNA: TGTGCCAGCAGTTGGGGGACAGGGATCTCTGAAGCTTTCTTT; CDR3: CASSWGTGISEAFF
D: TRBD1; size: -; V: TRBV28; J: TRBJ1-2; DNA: TGTGCCAGCAGTTCGCAGGGGGAGAGTGACTACACCTTC; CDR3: CASSSQGESDYTF
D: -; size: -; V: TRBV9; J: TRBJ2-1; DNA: TGTGCCAGCAGCGCGGTGGGGCGTGAGCAGTTCTTC; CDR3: CASSAVGREQFF
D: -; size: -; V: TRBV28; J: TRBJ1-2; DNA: TGTGCCAGCAGCTCCGGGCCGATTCGTGGCTACACCTTC; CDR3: CASSSGPIRGYTF
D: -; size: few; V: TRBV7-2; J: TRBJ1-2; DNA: TGTGCCAGCAGCTTAAATCCGGGATTGAAGGATGGCTACACCTTC; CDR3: CASSLNPGLKDGYTF
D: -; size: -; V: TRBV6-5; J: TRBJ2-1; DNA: TGTGCCAGCAGTTCCTACCGCGGAGTGCAAAATAAGGAGTTCTTC; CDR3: CASSSYRGVQNKEFF
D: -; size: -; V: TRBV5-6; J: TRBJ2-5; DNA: TGTGCCAGCACGATCACCGGGGGGCCGGAGACCCAGTACTTC; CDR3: CASTITGGPETQYF
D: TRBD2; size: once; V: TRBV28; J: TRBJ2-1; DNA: TGTGCCAGCAGCGTTCTAGCGGGAGGCTCTGGTGAGCAGTTCTTC; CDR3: CASSVLAGGSGEQFF
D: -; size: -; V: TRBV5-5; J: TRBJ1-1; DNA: TGTGCCAGCAGCATAGGGACGCCCAGGCTTGGAGAAGCTTTCTTT; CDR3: CASSIGTPRLGEAFF
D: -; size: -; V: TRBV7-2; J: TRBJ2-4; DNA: TGTGCCAGCAGCTCCTGGGGGAATAGTGACATTCAGTACTTC; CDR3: CASSSWGNSDIQYF
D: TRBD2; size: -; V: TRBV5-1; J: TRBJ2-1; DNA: TGCGCCAGCAGCTTGCTTAGCGGGAATTTCTATGAGCAGTTCTTC; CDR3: CASSLLSGNFYEQFF
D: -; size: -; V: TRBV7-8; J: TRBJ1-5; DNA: TGTGCCAGCAGCTTAGGCATGCAGGGAAATCAGCCCCAGCATTTT; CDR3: CASSLGMQGNQPQHF
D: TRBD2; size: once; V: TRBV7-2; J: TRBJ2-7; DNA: TGTGCCAGCAGCTCTATAGCGGGAGGGACCGAGCAGTACTTC; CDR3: CASSSIAGGTEQYF
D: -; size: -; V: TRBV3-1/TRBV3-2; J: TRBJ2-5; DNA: TGTGCCAGCAGCCAAGTCTTAGGTTACCGAGAGACCCAGTACTTC; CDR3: CASSQVLGYRETQYF
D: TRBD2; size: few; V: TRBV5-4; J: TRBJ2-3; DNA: TGTGCCAGCAGCGCGACTAGCGGGAGGACAGATACGCAGTATTTT; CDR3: CASSATSGRTDTQYF
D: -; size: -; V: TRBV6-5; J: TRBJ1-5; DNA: TGTGCCAGCAGAGGACGGAGCAATCAGCCCCAGCATTTT; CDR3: CASRGRSNQPQHF
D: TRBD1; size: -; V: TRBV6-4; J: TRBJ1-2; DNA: TGTGCCAGCAGCGCGGACAGGGGATATGGCTACACCTTC; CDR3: CASSADRGYGYTF
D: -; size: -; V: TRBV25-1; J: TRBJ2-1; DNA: TGTGCCAGCACTCCCACCCACCCGGGGGCGCGGGAGCAGTTCTTC; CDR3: CASTPTHPGAREQFF
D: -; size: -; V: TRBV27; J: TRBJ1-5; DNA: TGTGCCAGCAGTTTACTGGGGACAAATCAGCCCCAGCATTTT; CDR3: CASSLLGTNQPQHF
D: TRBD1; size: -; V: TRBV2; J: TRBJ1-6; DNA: TGTGCCAGCAGGAGACTCTCCTTCGGAGGGACAGGGGCCCGGTATAATTCACCCCTCCACTTT; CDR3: CASRRLSFGGTGARYNSPLHF
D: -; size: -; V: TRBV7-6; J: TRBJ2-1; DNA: TGTGCCAGCAGCCCCGCGACTAGGAGCTCCTACAATGAGCAGTTCTTC; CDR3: CASSPATRSSYNEQFF
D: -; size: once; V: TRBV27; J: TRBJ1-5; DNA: TGTGCCAGTAGGGACATTTCTTACGGTCAGCCCCAGCATTTT; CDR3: CASRDISYGQPQHF
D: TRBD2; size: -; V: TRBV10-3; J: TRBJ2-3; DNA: TGTGCCACTGGACTAGCGGGTTACACAGATACGCAGTATTTT; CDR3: CATGLAGYTDTQYF
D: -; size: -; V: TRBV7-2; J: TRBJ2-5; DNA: TGTGCCAGCAGCCCCCCCGTCGGCGAGACCCAGTACTTC; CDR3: CASSPPVGETQYF
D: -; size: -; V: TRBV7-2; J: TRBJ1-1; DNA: TGTGCCAGCAGCTTAGATCCAACAGGGCGCGCTTTCTTT; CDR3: CASSLDPTGRAFF
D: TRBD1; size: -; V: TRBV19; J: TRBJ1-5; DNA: TGTGCCAGTAGTTCTACAGGGGGCGCGGGTCAGCCCCAGCATTTT; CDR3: CASSSTGGAGQPQHF
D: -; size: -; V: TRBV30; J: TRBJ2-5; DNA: TGTGCCTGGACGCGGGGTCCAGAGACCCAGTACTTC; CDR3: CAWTRGPETQYF
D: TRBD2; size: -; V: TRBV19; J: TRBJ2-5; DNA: TGTGCCAGTAGTATCGGGGGGGAGGGCTCCCAAGAGACCCAGTACTTC; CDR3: CASSIGGEGSQETQYF
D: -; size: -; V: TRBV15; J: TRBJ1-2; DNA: TGTGCCACCAGCAGAGATCCCCCACCTCGAGCTGGCTACACCTTC; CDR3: CATSRDPPPRAGYTF
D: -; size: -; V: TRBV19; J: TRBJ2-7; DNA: TGTGCCAGTAGTCCCCAAACGACAGTTTACTCCTACGAGCAGTACTTC; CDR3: CASSPQTTVYSYEQYF
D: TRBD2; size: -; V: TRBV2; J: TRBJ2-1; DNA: TGTGCCAGCAGTGGACTAGCGGACTACAATGAGCAGTTCTTC; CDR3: CASSGLADYNEQFF
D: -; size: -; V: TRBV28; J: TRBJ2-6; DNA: TGTGCCAGCAGTTTCTTTAGGAGGGGCTCTGGGGCCAACGTCCTGACTTTC; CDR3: CASSFFRRGSGANVLTF
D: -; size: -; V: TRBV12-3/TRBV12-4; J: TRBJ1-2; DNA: TGTGCCAGCAGAAAAGGGGGACTTGTGGGCTACACCTTC; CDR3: CASRKGGLVGYTF
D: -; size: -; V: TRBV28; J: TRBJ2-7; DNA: TGTGCCAGCAGTTTAGCGTCCTACGAGCAGTACTTC; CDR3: CASSLASYEQYF